The source of this T cell receptor beta chain is a study of blood T cell repertoires in COVID-19. About the study: COVID-19 samples collected from the United States, Italy and Spain covered acute and convalescent phases. Sources were T cells, B-cell-depleted T cells, or PBMCs; the material itself was cDNA or gDNA.

The CDR3 is 15 residues long. V gave up 8 bases and J gave up 4 bases; unmatched junction bases: 10. Per the germline V gene, CDR1 is SNHLY and CDR2 is FYNNEI. Authors' processing steps: Cell counts per sample came from amplifying reference gene primers. Assay: immunoSEQ multiplex PCR; the TCRdb copy retains only in-frame clones and omits some. V and J calls and clone size are those listed in that table; D and trimming were worked out from the DNA. The data hold 76,000 or so clones, with approximately 80% observed a single time. V gene TRBV2 combines with J gene TRBJ1-5; 8 positions match TRBD1. The sequencing input was peripheral blood. The TCR sequence derives from a man aged 45-65 years with acute or convalescent COVID-19. For the CDR3, the DNA is TGTGCCAGCGGGGACAGGTGGGGAACTAATCAGCCCCAGCATTTT. This sequence encodes CASGDRWGTNQPQHF.